Sequencing of this TCR beta chain was carried out in a study of T-cell memory formation after mild COVID-19. Points from the study as a whole: CD4+ contracting clones lay mainly in CM and EM, CD8+ ones in EMRA.

A remark on this clonotype: Its antigen is unknown.

This CDR3 has 16 amino acids. CDR1 is MNHEY, CDR2 SVGAGI, per germline. The germline V and J ends were trimmed by 5 bases and 0 bases, with 15 bases remaining between them. Each CDR3 protein gets one entry after TCRdb re-called the 5' RACE reads with MiXCR. The repertoire holds 400,000 to 500,000 distinct CDR3 sequences, with more than 20% as singletons. This chain links TRBV6-5 with TRBJ2-3; D possibly corresponds to TRBD2 (6 bases). The TCR originated in an adult woman who had mild COVID-19 (a few samples of this study predate the infection). Cell type and time point are not known. Input material: PBMCs or a T cell subset sorted from them (not recorded which). In DNA, the CDR3 is TGTGCCAGCAGTCCCCTGGCGGGAAGAAGCACAGATACGCAGTATTTT. This sequence encodes CASSPLAGRSTDTQYF.